The clone carrying this T cell receptor beta chain has a count of ten or more. Antigen: not known. The entry originates in a study of T cells in Graves' hyperthyroidism and ophthalmopathy. Study-level results: Researchers found most expanded thyroid clonotypes above 0.001 in blood as well.

RNA transcripts served as the template for amplifying TCR beta CDR3 regions. A set of HTBI primers served as the primers for a first-round RT-PCR of the TCR CDR3. Each CDR3 protein is one row after TCRdb ran MiXCR on the multiplex PCR reads. The repertoire includes around 300,000 distinct CDR3 sequences, about 20% of them detected once, and 50% to 75% sits in the top ten. Specimen: blood. This TCR derives from a young man with Graves' ophthalmopathy.

The CDR3 sequence is CAWSPGQGYAPLHF. In nucleotides, the CDR3 is TGTGCCTGGAGCCCGGGACAGGGATATGCACCCCTCCACTTT. This chain uses TRBV30 with TRBJ1-6, with TRBD1 matching 9 bases. Losses at the gene ends were 3 bases for V and 11 bases for J; bases not matched to a gene: 8. The V gene's germline CDR1 is GTSNPN and CDR2 SVGIG (reference sequence). The CDR3 loop spans 14 amino acids.